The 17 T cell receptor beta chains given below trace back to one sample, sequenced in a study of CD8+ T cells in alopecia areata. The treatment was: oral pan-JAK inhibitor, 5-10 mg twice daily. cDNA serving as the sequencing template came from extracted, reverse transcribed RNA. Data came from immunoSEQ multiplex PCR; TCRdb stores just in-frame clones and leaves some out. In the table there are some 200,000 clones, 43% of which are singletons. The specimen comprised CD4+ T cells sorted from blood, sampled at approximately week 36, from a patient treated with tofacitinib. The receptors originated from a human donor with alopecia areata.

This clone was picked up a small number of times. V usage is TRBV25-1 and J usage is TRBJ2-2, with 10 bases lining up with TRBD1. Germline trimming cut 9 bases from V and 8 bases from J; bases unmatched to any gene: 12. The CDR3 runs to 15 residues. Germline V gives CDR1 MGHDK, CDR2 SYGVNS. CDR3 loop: CASNRDRGNSGELFF. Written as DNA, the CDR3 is TGTGCCAGTAACCGGGACAGGGGAAATTCGGGGGAGCTGTTTTTT. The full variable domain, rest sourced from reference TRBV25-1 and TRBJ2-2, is EADIYQTPRYLVIGTGKKITLECSQTMGHDKMYWYQQDPGMELHLIHYSYGVNSTEKGDLSSESTVSRIRTEHFPLTLESARPSHTSQYLCASNRDRGNSGELFFGEGSRLTVL.

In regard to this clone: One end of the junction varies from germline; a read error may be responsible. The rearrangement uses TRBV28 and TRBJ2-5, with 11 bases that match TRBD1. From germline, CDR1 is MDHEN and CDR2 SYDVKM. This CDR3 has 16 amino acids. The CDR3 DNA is TGTGCCAGCAGTGCCTCCGGGACAGGGGGAGCAGAGACCCGGTACTTC. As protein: CASSASGTGGAETRYF.

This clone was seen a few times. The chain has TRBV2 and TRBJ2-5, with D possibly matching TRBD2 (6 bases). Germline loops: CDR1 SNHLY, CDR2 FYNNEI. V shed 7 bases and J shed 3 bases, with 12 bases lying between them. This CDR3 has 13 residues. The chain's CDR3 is CASNNRREETQYF. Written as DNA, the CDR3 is TGTGCCAGCAATAACCGGAGGGAAGAGACCCAGTACTTC.

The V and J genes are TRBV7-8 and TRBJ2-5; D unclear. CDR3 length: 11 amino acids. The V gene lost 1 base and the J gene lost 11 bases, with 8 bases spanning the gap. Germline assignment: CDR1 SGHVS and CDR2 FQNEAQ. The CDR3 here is CASSLVAKQYF. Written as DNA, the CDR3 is TGTGCCAGCAGCTTAGTGGCAAAGCAGTACTTC.

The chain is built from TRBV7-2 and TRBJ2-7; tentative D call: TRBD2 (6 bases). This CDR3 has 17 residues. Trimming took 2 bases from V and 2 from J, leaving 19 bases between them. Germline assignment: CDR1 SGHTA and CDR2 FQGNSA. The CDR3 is CASSLTPIGGTTYEQYF. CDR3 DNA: TGTGCCAGCAGCTTAACCCCCATCGGCGGGACGACCTACGAGCAGTACTTC. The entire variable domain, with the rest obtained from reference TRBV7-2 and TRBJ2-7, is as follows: GAGVSQSPSNKVTEKGKDVELRCDPISGHTALYWYRQSLGQGLEFLIYFQGNSAPDKSGLPSDRFSAERTGGSVSTLTIQRTQQEDSAVYLCASSLTPIGGTTYEQYFGPGTRLTVT.

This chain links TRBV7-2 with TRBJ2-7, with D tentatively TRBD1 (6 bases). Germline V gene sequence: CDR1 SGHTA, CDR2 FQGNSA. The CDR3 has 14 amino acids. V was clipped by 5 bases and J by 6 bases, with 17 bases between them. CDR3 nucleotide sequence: TGTGCCAGCAGCGTAACAGGGTACTTTGTCGAGCAGTACTTC. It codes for CASSVTGYFVEQYF.

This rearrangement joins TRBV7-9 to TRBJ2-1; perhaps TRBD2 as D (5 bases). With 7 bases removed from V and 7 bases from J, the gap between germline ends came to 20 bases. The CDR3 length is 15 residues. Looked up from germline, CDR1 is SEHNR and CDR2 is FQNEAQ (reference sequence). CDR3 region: CASIRGGNMGNEQFF. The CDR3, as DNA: TGTGCCAGCATCCGGGGTGGTAACATGGGAAATGAGCAGTTCTTC.

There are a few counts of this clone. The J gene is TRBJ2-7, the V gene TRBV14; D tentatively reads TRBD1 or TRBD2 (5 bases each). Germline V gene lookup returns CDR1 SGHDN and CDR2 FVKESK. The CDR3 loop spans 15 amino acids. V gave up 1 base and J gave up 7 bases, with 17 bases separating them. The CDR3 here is CASSQGGPRSEEQYF. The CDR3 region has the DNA TGTGCCAGCAGCCAAGGGGGACCTAGGTCGGAAGAGCAGTACTTC.

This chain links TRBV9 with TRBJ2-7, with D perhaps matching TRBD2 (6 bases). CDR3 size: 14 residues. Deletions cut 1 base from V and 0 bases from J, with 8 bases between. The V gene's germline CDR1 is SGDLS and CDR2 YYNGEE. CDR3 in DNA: TGTGCCAGCAGCGTAACTAGCAACTCCTACGAGCAGTACTTC. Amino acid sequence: CASSVTSNSYEQYF.

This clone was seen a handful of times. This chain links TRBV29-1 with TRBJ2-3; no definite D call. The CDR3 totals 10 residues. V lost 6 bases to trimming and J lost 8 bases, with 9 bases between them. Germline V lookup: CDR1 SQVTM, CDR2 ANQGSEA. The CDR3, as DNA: TGCAGCGTGGTCAACCCTACGCAGTATTTT. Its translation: CSVVNPTQYF.

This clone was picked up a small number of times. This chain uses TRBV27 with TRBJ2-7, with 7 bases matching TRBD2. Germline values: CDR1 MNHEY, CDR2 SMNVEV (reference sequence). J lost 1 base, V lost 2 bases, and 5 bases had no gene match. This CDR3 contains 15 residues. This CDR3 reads CASSLAGVGSYEQYF. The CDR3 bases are TGTGCCAGCAGTTTAGCGGGAGTAGGTTCCTACGAGCAGTACTTC.

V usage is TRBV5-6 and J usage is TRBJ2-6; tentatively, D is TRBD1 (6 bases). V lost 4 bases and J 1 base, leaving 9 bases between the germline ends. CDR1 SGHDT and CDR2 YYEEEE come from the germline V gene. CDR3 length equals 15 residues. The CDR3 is CASSPDRSGANVLTF. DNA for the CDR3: TGTGCCAGCAGCCCTGACAGGTCTGGGGCCAACGTCCTGACTTTC.

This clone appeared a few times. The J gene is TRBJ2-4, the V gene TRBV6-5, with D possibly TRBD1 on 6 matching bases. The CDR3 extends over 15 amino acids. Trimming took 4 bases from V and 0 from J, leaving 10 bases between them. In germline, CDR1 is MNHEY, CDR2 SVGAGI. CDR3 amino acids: CASSWTDPAKNIQYF. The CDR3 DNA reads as TGTGCCAGCAGTTGGACAGACCCAGCCAAAAACATTCAGTACTTC.

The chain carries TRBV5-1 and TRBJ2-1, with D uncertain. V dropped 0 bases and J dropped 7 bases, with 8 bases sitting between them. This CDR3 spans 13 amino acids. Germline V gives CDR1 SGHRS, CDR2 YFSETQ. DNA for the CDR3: TGCGCCAGCAGCTTGGGGGCTACGAATGAGCAGTTCTTC. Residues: CASSLGATNEQFF.

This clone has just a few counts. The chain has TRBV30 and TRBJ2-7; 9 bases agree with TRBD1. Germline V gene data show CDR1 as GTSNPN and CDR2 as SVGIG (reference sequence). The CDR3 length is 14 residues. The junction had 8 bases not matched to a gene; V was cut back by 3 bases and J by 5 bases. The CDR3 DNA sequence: TGTGCCTGGAGCCTAGACAGGGGGTATAACGAGCAGTACTTC. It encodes CAWSLDRGYNEQYF.

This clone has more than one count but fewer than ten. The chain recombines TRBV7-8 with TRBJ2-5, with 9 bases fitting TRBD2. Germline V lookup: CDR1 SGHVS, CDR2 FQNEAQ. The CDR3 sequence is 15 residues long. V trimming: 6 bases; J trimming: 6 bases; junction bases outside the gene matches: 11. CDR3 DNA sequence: TGTGCCAGCAGTCAACCACGCGGGAGGGTACAGACCCAGTACTTC. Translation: CASSQPRGRVQTQYF.

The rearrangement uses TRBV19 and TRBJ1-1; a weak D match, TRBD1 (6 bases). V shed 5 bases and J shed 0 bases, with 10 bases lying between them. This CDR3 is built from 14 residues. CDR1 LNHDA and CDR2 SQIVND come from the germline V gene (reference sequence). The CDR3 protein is CASSASGVNTEAFF. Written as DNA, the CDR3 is TGTGCCAGTAGTGCATCAGGGGTGAACACTGAAGCTTTCTTT.